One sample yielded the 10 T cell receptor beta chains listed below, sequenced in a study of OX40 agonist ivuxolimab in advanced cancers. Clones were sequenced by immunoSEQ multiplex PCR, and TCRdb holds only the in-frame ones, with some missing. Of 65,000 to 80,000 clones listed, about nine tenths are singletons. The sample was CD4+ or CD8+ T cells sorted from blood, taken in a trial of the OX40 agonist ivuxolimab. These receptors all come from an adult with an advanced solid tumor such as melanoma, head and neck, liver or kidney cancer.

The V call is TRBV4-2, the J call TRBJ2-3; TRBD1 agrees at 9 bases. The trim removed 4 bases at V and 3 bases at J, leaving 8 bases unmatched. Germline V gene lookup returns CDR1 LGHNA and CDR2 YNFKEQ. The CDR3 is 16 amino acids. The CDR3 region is CASSPGTGRGTDTQYF. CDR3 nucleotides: TGTGCCAGCAGCCCAGGGACAGGGAGAGGAACAGATACGCAGTATTTT.

The CDR3 region has the DNA TGTGCCAGCACCCCGGGACTAGGGCCGGCAGATACGCAGTATTTT. Residues: CASTPGLGPADTQYF. The V gene is TRBV6-1, the J gene TRBJ2-3, with 8 bases lining up with TRBD2. Germline CDR1 reads MNHNS; CDR2 reads SASEGT. The CDR3 sequence is 15 residues long. J gave up 4 bases and V 7 bases, and 10 bases lay outside the gene matches.

CDR3 sequence: CSLRREAQYF. The CDR3 region has the DNA TGCAGTCTCCGTCGAGAAGCGCAGTATTTT. The chain combines TRBV20-1 with TRBJ2-3; D call uncertain. Trimming shortened V by 8 bases and J by 10 bases, and 13 bases separated the two germline ends. Germline CDR1 is DFQATT and CDR2 is SNEGSKA (reference sequence). This CDR3 has 10 residues.

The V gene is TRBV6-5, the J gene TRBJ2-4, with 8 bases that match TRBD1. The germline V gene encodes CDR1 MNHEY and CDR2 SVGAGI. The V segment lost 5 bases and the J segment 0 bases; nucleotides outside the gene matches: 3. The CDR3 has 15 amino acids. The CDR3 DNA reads TGTGCCAGCAGTGGACAGGGTATAGCCAAAAACATTCAGTACTTC. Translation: CASSGQGIAKNIQYF.

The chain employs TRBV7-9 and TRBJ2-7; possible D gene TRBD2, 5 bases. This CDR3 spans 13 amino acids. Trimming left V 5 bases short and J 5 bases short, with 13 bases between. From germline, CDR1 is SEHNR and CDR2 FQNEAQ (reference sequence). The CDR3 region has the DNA TGTGCCAGCAGCCCCCGGCCCGGGGACGAGCAGTACTTC. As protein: CASSPRPGDEQYF.

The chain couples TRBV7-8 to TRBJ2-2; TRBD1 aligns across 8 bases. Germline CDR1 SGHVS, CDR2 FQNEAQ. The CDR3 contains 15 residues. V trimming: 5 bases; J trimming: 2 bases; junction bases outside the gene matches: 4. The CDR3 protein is CASSRQGTNTGELFF. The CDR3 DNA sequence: TGTGCCAGCAGCCGACAGGGGACAAACACCGGGGAGCTGTTTTTT.

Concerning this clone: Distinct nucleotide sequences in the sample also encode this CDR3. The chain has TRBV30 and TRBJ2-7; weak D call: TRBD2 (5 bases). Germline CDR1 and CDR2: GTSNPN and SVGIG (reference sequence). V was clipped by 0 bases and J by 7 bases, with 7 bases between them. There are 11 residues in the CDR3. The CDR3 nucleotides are TGTGCCTGGAGTGTAGGAGGAGAGCAGTACTTC. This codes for CAWSVGGEQYF.

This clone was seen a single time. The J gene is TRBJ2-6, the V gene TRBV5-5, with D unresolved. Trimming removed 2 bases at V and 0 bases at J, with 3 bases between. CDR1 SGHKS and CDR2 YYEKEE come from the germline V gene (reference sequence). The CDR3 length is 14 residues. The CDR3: CASSLDSGANVLTF. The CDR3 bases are TGTGCCAGCAGCTTAGACTCTGGGGCCAACGTCCTGACTTTC. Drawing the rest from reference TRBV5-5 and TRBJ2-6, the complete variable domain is DAGVTQSPTHLIKTRGQQVTLRCSPISGHKSVSWYQQVLGQGPQFIFQYYEKEERGRGNFPDRFSARQFPNYSSELNVNALLLGDSALYLCASSLDSGANVLTFGAGSRLTVL.

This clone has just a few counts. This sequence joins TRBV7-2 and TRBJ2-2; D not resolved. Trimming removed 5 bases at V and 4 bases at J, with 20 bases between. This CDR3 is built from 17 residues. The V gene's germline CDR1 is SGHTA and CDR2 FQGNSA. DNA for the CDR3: TGTGCCAGCAGCCCGGATGGGGTCAGTAGTATCACCGGGGAGCTGTTTTTT. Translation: CASSPDGVSSITGELFF.

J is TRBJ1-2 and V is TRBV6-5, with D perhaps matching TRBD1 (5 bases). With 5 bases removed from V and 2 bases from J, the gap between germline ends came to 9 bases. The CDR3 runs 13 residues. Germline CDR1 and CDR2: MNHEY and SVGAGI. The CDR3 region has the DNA TGTGCCAGCAGTCGGGACGGGAACTATGGCTACACCTTC. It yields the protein CASSRDGNYGYTF.